This T cell receptor beta chain derives from a study of control samples from healthy donors and cancer patients. The protocol was immunoSEQ multiplex PCR, while the TCRdb copy is restricted to in-frame clones and leaves out a portion. The sample records 90,000 or so clones, around four fifths being singletons. V was trimmed by 1 base and J by 7 bases, leaving 14 bases between them. Looked up from germline, CDR1 is SEHNR and CDR2 is FQNEAQ (reference sequence). The CDR3 contains 16 residues. The sequencing sample was made of blood. The TCR sequence derives from a man in his thirties or forties in good health. The chain combines TRBV7-9 with TRBJ1-6; possibly TRBD1 for D (5 bases). CDR3 coding DNA: TGTGCCAGCAGCTTAGGGGGACCGACCCAGAATTCACCCCTCCACTTT. Protein sequence: CASSLGGPTQNSPLHF.